This passage covers 16 T cell receptor beta chains from one sample sequenced in a study of blood T cell repertoires in COVID-19. The protocol was immunoSEQ multiplex PCR, while the TCRdb copy is restricted to in-frame clones and leaves out a portion. Here the sample spans about 120,000 clones, 80% to 90% being singletons. Sequenced sample: peripheral blood. Source of these receptors: a human donor in a cohort sampled during active COVID-19.

This chain uses TRBV5-6 with TRBJ2-3; tentative D call: TRBD1 (6 bases). V gave up 4 bases and J gave up 0 bases, with 15 bases separating them. The length of the CDR3 is 16 residues. CDR1 is SGHDT, CDR2 YYEEEE, per germline. CDR3 sequence: CASSMGTPTSTDTQYF. CDR3 DNA sequence: TGTGCCAGCAGCATGGGGACACCTACTAGCACAGATACGCAGTATTTT.

The chain is built from TRBV20-1 and TRBJ1-2; TRBD1 might be the D (6 bases). The CDR3 extends over 11 amino acids. Per the germline V gene, CDR1 is DFQATT and CDR2 is SNEGSKA (reference sequence). V was shortened by 8 bases and J by 8 bases, with 15 bases between the two germline ends. CDR3 loop: CSTRGAYGYTF. The CDR3 nucleotides read TGCAGTACTCGGGGGGCTTACGGCTACACCTTC.

The chain recombines TRBV2 with TRBJ2-7, with TRBD2 matching 7 bases. Germline assignment: CDR1 SNHLY and CDR2 FYNNEI. The CDR3 is 15 residues long. With V trimmed by 8 bases and J by 3 bases, 13 bases remained unmatched. The chain's CDR3 is CASDREVSGIYEQYF. The CDR3 DNA reads as TGTGCCAGCGACCGGGAGGTCTCAGGGATCTACGAGCAGTACTTC.

The chain combines TRBV4-2 with TRBJ1-4, with D unresolved. Germline V CDR1 and CDR2: LGHNA, YNFKEQ. The germline V and J ends were trimmed by 0 bases and 3 bases, with 8 bases remaining between them. The CDR3 runs to 15 residues. CDR3 sequence (DNA): TGTGCCAGCAGCCAAGAAGCAAGAGCTAATGAAAAACTGTTTTTT. It specifies CASSQEARANEKLFF.

The rearrangement joins TRBV19 to TRBJ1-1; the D gene is possibly TRBD1 (5 bases). V gave up 4 bases and J gave up 3 bases, with 6 bases separating them. The CDR3 is made up of 12 amino acids. Looked up from germline, CDR1 is LNHDA and CDR2 is SQIVND (reference sequence). CDR3 bases: TGTGCCAGTAGTAAGGGGTACACTGAAGCTTTCTTT. It translates to CASSKGYTEAFF.

The chain has TRBV5-6 and TRBJ1-1; D is perhaps TRBD1 (5 bases). The germline gives CDR1 SGHDT, CDR2 YYEEEE. The V end was cut by 0 bases, the J end by 4 bases, with 16 bases between. The CDR3 extends over 16 amino acids. The CDR3 nucleotides are TGTGCCAGCAGCTTGGGTAAGGGGTCTGCGACCACTGAAGCTTTCTTT. Its protein product is CASSLGKGSATTEAFF.

This chain uses TRBV6-7 with TRBJ1-1; D remains ambiguous. TRBV6-7 is an ORF; its function is uncertain. Trimming cost V 6 bases and J 6 bases, with 5 bases left between them. The CDR3 runs to 10 residues. The CDR3 DNA is TGTGCCAGCAGCTCGTCTGAAGCTTTCTTT. Translated, it gives CASSSSEAFF.

Points on this clone: The sample contains more than one DNA sequence encoding this CDR3. V usage is TRBV30 and J usage is TRBJ1-3, with unresolved D. This CDR3 spans 12 amino acids. Germline CDR1 reads GTSNPN; CDR2 reads SVGIG (reference sequence). The V end lost 0 bases, the J end lost 4 bases, and 4 bases lay between the germline ends. Here the CDR3 DNA reads TGTGCCTGGAGTGTGCAGGGAAACACCATATATTTT. Its translation: CAWSVQGNTIYF.

The rearrangement links TRBV29-1 to TRBJ1-1, with a possible D match to TRBD1 (5 bases). The CDR3 sequence is 12 residues long. The germline V gene has CDR1 SQVTM and CDR2 ANQGSEA. Between the trimmed V and J ends, which lost 4 bases and 1 base, there was a span of 7 bases. The CDR3 region is CSVGQTNTEAFF. In DNA, the CDR3 is TGCAGCGTTGGACAGACGAACACTGAAGCTTTCTTT.

This rearrangement joins TRBV5-8 to TRBJ2-1; weak D call: TRBD2 (5 bases). The CDR3 covers 15 residues. Germline-derived CDR1 and CDR2 are SGHTS and YDEGEE. Trimming stripped 2 bases from V and 2 bases from J, with 11 bases between. DNA of the CDR3: TGTGCCAGCAGCTTAGGTTCGGGGACCTACAATGAGCAGTTCTTC. The encoded protein is CASSLGSGTYNEQFF.

CDR3: CASSFQQGPYNEQFF. As DNA, the CDR3 is TGTGCCAGCAGCTTTCAACAGGGACCCTACAATGAGCAGTTCTTC. The chain has TRBV11-1 and TRBJ2-1; perhaps TRBD1 as D (6 bases). Germline CDR1 reads SGHAT; CDR2 reads FQDESV (reference sequence). This CDR3 is 15 amino acids long. The V end lost 3 bases, the J end lost 2 bases, and 11 bases lay between the germline ends.

The chain is built from TRBV19 and TRBJ1-6, with 8 bases matching TRBD1. V lost 4 bases and J lost 10; bases outside the gene matches: 6. The germline CDR1 and CDR2 sequences are LNHDA and SQIVND (reference sequence). The CDR3 contains 14 residues. The CDR3 loop reads CASSTRQGSSPLHF. CDR3 nucleotide sequence: TGTGCCAGTAGTACCCGACAGGGGAGCTCACCCCTCCACTTT.

This clone appeared a single time. The J gene is TRBJ1-1, the V gene TRBV9; D possibly corresponds to TRBD1 (5 bases). This CDR3 contains 14 residues. Germline assignment: CDR1 SGDLS and CDR2 YYNGEE. V lost 3 bases, J lost 1 base, and 10 bases lay in between. CDR3 protein: CASSGPGANTEAFF. The DNA for the CDR3 is TGTGCCAGCAGCGGTCCTGGGGCGAACACTGAAGCTTTCTTT.

This clone was seen a handful of times. The J gene is TRBJ2-1, the V gene TRBV11-3, with 8 bases aligning to TRBD2. CDR1 and CDR2 from the germline V gene are SGHNT and YENEEA. V shed 4 bases and J 0 bases; nucleotides not matched to a gene: 2. This CDR3 is 15 amino acids long. The CDR3 spells CASSSGTSSYNEQFF. The CDR3 DNA reads TGTGCCAGCAGCTCCGGGACTAGCTCCTACAATGAGCAGTTCTTC.

This clone appeared a few times. The chain has TRBV5-3 and TRBJ2-5; TRBD1 might be the D (6 bases). TRBV5-3 counts as an open reading frame of uncertain function. V gave up 4 bases and J gave up 5 bases, with 15 bases separating them. The length of the CDR3 is 14 residues. CDR3 in DNA: TGTGCCAGAAGCATCAGGGGCCCCGGGGAGACCCAGTACTTC. Protein sequence: CARSIRGPGETQYF.

Regarding this clone: One end of the junction fails to match germline, which may point to a read error. The same CDR3 is also encoded by other DNA sequences in this sample. The V call is TRBV12-5, the J call TRBJ2-7, with D perhaps TRBD2 (7 bases). CDR1 and CDR2 (germline): LGHNT, FRNRAP. The CDR3 length is 12 residues. The CDR3 DNA follows: TGTGCTAGTGGTTTGTTGGGGGGGGGCGGAGACTTC. Protein: CASGLLGGGGDF. Using reference TRBV12-5 and TRBJ2-7 for the parts outside the CDR3, the full variable domain is DARVTQTPRHKVTEMGQEVTMRCQPILGHNTVFWYRQTMMQGLELLAYFRNRAPLDDSGMPKDRFSAEMPDATLATLKIQPSEPRDSAVYFCASGLLGGGGDFGPGTRLTVT.